A selection of T cell receptor beta chains follows, all from one sample in a study of T cells after yellow fever vaccination. TCRdb re-derived calls from the 5' RACE reads in MiXCR, one entry per CDR3 protein. The data show hundreds of thousands of distinct CDR3 sequences, with 18% seen just once and roughly a sixth held by the top ten. The sequences come from PBMCs, collected before the yellow fever booster vaccination. Every receptor here comes from a man aged 18 to 35 who received the YFV17D yellow fever vaccine. Both conserved end residues are part of each CDR3. Fields, in order: J gene, V gene, CDR3 protein.

TRBJ1-1 | TRBV11-2 | CASIPPAGNTEAFF
TRBJ2-2 | TRBV7-9 | CAGYTGELFF
TRBJ2-7 | TRBV20-1 | CSAQLAGGPSYEQYF
TRBJ2-5 | TRBV2 | CASRPQTGAATQYF
TRBJ2-7 | TRBV27 | CASSLRPYGRTYEQYF
TRBJ2-2 | TRBV7-9 | CASSLPLGGTGELFF
TRBJ1-2 | TRBV7-2 | CASSPDNNYGYTF
TRBJ2-6 | TRBV4-2 | CASSRGGGGSGANVLTF
TRBJ2-3 | TRBV5-1 | CASSLAGTAGRGDTQYF
TRBJ2-4 | TRBV12-3/TRBV12-4 | CASSPPRTSGAKNIQYF
TRBJ1-1 | TRBV6-6 | CASRQGYMTEAFF
TRBJ1-1 | TRBV10-3 | CAISGEGANTEAFF
TRBJ2-7 | TRBV19 | CASSRKAVGLLEQYF
TRBJ1-1 | TRBV12-3/TRBV12-4 | CASSFQGRGEAFF
TRBJ2-7 | TRBV4-1 | CASSRDQNLGYEQYF
TRBJ2-7 | TRBV6-6 | CASSYSEEQYF
TRBJ1-1 | TRBV5-1 | CAIHPGGGNTEAFF
TRBJ2-3 | TRBV4-2 | CASSQEPASGGADTQYF
TRBJ2-1 | TRBV2 | CASSEAHNEQFF
TRBJ2-5 | TRBV5-1 | CASRDPTGPPETQYF
TRBJ1-6 | TRBV5-1 | CASSVGGYDSPLHF
TRBJ2-5 | TRBV7-8 | CASSLAIRRGGRGTQYF
TRBJ1-6 | TRBV20-1 | CSASYESRDTYNSPLHF
TRBJ1-4 | TRBV3-1 | CASSQVGTTHEKLFF
TRBJ1-3 | TRBV4-3 | CASSQDSGSGNTIYF
TRBJ1-4 | TRBV9 | CASSVASTNEKLFF
TRBJ1-2 | TRBV12-3/TRBV12-4 | CASSLETYGYTF
TRBJ2-2 | TRBV12-3/TRBV12-4 | CASSLAAARGGELFF